This T cell receptor (beta chain) came from a study of PD-L1 blockade in urothelial cancer. Across the study: It was at some point between 2014 and 2015 that patients started atezolizumab at 1,200 mg intravenously every 3 weeks.

The CDR3 consists of 13 residues. V was cut by 5 bases and J by 2 bases, with 11 bases left in between. Germline-derived CDR1 and CDR2 are SGHRS and YFSETQ. Some clones are missing from TCRdb's copy, which holds only in-frame ones; the method was immunoSEQ multiplex PCR. The table includes more than 45,000 clones, around 80% detected once. Sample: PBMCs, taken around atezolizumab (anti-PD-L1) treatment. The receptor's source is a man in his 70s with urothelial cancer. V and J are TRBV5-1 and TRBJ2-7; D uncertain. In nucleotides, the CDR3 is TGCGCCAGCAGGCAGGCTTCAGCCTACGAGCAGTACTTC. It specifies CASRQASAYEQYF.